This T cell receptor (beta chain) was obtained from a study of cytomegalovirus exposure and HLA in healthy donors. Germline V gene sequence: CDR1 MNHEY, CDR2 SMNVEV (reference sequence). The CDR3 sequence is 15 residues long. Trimming stripped 3 bases from V and 0 bases from J, with 11 bases between. This clone has a handful of counts. The target antigen is unknown. The primer mix had 60 Vbeta and 13 Jbeta primers. Measured with immunoSEQ multiplex PCR; TCRdb has only the in-frame clones, and not every one. Of 150,000 to 200,000 clones in the sample, around 85% were seen once. Study observations and caveats: Later work found that TCR association rates differed between HLA loci; DRB1 had the most and HLA-C the fewest.

The sequence was obtained from a man in his late teens or twenties in good health and CMV-seronegative. This chain connects TRBV27 to TRBJ2-5; weak D call: TRBD2 (6 bases). Source material: PBMCs. As DNA, the CDR3 is TGTGCCAGCAGTTTCTCCCGGGGGAACCAAGAGACCCAGTACTTC. It yields the protein CASSFSRGNQETQYF.